The 6 T cell receptor beta chains presented below share a single source sample, sequenced in a study of T-cell reconstitution after alpha-beta-depleted transplantation in children. Unique molecular identifiers tagged the TCRbeta library. TCRdb independently ran MiXCR on the PCR reads; one entry per CDR3 protein. This sample has around 700,000 distinct CDR3 sequences; about an eighth occur once, and the top ten carry around 0.8%. This specimen was PBMCs, taken before TCRalphabeta/CD19-depleted stem cell transplant. The receptors were sampled from a girl aged 2-9 years with congenital amegakaryocytic thrombocytopenia, due to receive a stem cell transplant.

The V call is TRBV11-2, the J call TRBJ2-1; D is unresolved. Germline V gives CDR1 SGHAT, CDR2 FQNNGV. Trimming took off 4 bases at V and 0 bases at J, with 19 bases between the two ends. CDR3 length: 18 amino acids. CDR3 DNA: TGTGCCAGCAGCTCCTCCGTTGGAGTGGGAAGCTCCTACAATGAGCAGTTCTTC. The encoded protein is CASSSSVGVGSSYNEQFF.

This clonotype has just a few counts. The rearrangement joins TRBV5-1 to TRBJ2-3; tentatively, D is TRBD2 (6 bases). Germline V CDR1 and CDR2: SGHRS, YFSETQ. This CDR3 spans 14 amino acids. Trimming removed 4 bases from V and 6 bases from J, with 15 bases in between. CDR3 nucleotide sequence: TGCGCCAGCAGCCTTCTTTTTGGGGGGGATACGCAGTATTTT. It yields the protein CASSLLFGGDTQYF.

This clonotype was detected a few times. The CDR3 spells CASSEREGNEQFF. The CDR3 DNA is TGCGCCAGCAGTGAGCGGGAGGGGAATGAGCAGTTCTTC. J is TRBJ2-1 and V is TRBV10-1, with 8 bases lining up with TRBD2. V trimming: 2 bases; J trimming: 7 bases; junction bases outside the gene matches: 1. Germline V gives CDR1 WNHNN, CDR2 SYGVQD (reference sequence). The CDR3 contains 13 residues.

This clonotype has a handful of counts. This chain connects TRBV13 to TRBJ2-2; D gene unclear. V dropped 5 bases and J dropped 0 bases, with 13 bases sitting between them. CDR1 PRHDT and CDR2 FYEKMQ come from the germline V gene (reference sequence). This CDR3 has 16 amino acids. The CDR3 loop reads CASSPIVGTNTGELFF. CDR3 nucleotides: TGTGCCAGCAGCCCTATCGTGGGAACGAACACCGGGGAGCTGTTTTTT.

This clonotype came up a few times. CDR3 residues: CASSIPGQGNHEQYF. Here the CDR3 DNA reads TGTGCCAGCAGCATCCCTGGACAGGGAAACCACGAGCAGTACTTC. This chain joins TRBV14 and TRBJ2-7, with 8 bases lining up with TRBD1. The CDR3 runs to 15 residues. The germline V gene encodes CDR1 SGHDN and CDR2 FVKESK. V gave up 5 bases and J gave up 5 bases; unmatched junction bases: 11.

This chain connects TRBV12-3 or TRBV12-4 to TRBJ2-4; tentative D call: TRBD1 (8 bases). Between the trimmed V and J ends, which lost 3 bases and 3 bases, there was a span of 12 bases. There are 15 residues in the CDR3. In DNA form, the CDR3 reads TGTGCCAGCAGTTTGGGGGGGACAGGCAAAAACATTCAGTACTTC. It translates to CASSLGGTGKNIQYF.